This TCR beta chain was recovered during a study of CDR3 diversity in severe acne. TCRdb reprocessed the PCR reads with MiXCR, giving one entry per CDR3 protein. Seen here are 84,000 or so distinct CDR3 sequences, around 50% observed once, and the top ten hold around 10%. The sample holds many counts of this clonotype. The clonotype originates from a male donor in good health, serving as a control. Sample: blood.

CDR3 protein: CATADSNQPQHF. CDR3 sequence (DNA): TGTGCCACCGCAGATAGCAATCAGCCCCAGCATTTT. The chain carries TRBV24-1 and TRBJ1-5, with no clear D. The CDR3 extends over 12 amino acids. Germline CDR1 is KGHDR and CDR2 is SFDVKD. Trimming pared 9 bases from V and 0 bases from J, leaving 5 bases between.